The 5 T cell receptor beta chains listed next were all sequenced from one sample in a study of cytomegalovirus exposure and HLA in healthy donors. PCR involved 60 Vbeta and 13 Jbeta primers. Only in-frame clones appear in the TCRdb table, and some are missing; sequencing was by immunoSEQ multiplex PCR. The data hold roughly 140,000 clones, with roughly 80% observed a single time. The specimen was PBMCs. The receptors originated from a boy aged 2 to 10 in good health and CMV-seronegative.

This sequence joins TRBV5-1 and TRBJ2-2; 13 bases agree with TRBD2. Trimming cost V 3 bases and J 2 bases; bases outside gene matches: 4. This CDR3 comprises 17 residues. Germline V gene sequence: CDR1 SGHRS, CDR2 YFSETQ. CDR3 bases: TGCGCCAGCAGCTCGACTAGCGGGGGGTCTAACACCGGGGAGCTGTTTTTT. Translated, it gives CASSSTSGGSNTGELFF.

The chain employs TRBV7-2 and TRBJ1-2; 7 bases align to TRBD1. There are 14 residues in the CDR3. Germline lookup yields CDR1 SGHTA and CDR2 FQGNSA. V was pared by 8 bases and J by 3 bases, with 9 bases of the junction left unmatched. This CDR3 is CASAETGTDYGYTF. CDR3 nucleotide sequence: TGTGCCAGCGCAGAAACAGGGACAGACTATGGCTACACCTTC.

Notes on this clone: The sample has other DNA sequences that encode this CDR3 too. This chain joins TRBV9 and TRBJ1-1; D is possibly TRBD1 (5 bases). V gave up 0 bases and J gave up 5 bases, with 14 bases separating them. The CDR3 is made up of 15 amino acids. Germline V gene sequence: CDR1 SGDLS, CDR2 YYNGEE. DNA for the CDR3: TGTGCCAGCAGCGTAGGCGGGGGGGATGGAACTGAAGCTTTCTTT. This codes for CASSVGGGDGTEAFF. The variable domain in full, with the rest retrieved from reference TRBV9 and TRBJ1-1, is DSGVTQTPKHLITATGQRVTLRCSPRSGDLSVYWYQQSLDQGLQFLIQYYNGEERAKGNILERFSAQQFPDLHSELNLSSLELGDSALYFCASSVGGGDGTEAFFGQGTRLTVV.

This CDR3 reads CASSEDRYSNQPQHF. The CDR3 nucleotides are TGTGCCAGCAGTGAAGACAGATATAGCAATCAGCCCCAGCATTTT. The chain recombines TRBV6-1 with TRBJ1-5, with D unclear. Per the germline V gene, CDR1 is MNHNS and CDR2 is SASEGT. V was cut by 1 base and J by 0 bases, with 7 bases left in between. The CDR3 runs 15 residues.

The chain has TRBV2 and TRBJ1-4; 9 bases line up with TRBD1. Germline loops: CDR1 SNHLY, CDR2 FYNNEI. J was trimmed by 8 bases and V by 8 bases; bases with no gene match: 6. The CDR3 covers 13 residues. The CDR3 spells CASGRQGDEKLFF. The CDR3 DNA reads as TGTGCCAGCGGAAGACAGGGGGACGAAAAACTGTTTTTT.